What follows describes a single T cell receptor (beta chain). Antigen unknown. Possible read error: a much larger clone is one base away. These data are taken from a study of tumor and adjacent non-tumor tissue in lung cancer. Whole-study context: About 4.17 million productive TCRbeta reads were obtained per sample on average. Findings and caveats of the study: Patients with more diverse tumor TCRs had worse survival. Top 100 clones took a larger repertoire share in normal lung.

The germline V gene encodes CDR1 SGHRS and CDR2 YFSETQ. The CDR3 has 13 amino acids. V shed 4 bases and J shed 8 bases, with 12 bases lying between them. The template was RNA from unsorted bulk tissue. Chemotherapy-naive patients with new lung cancer underwent thoracic surgery in China, August–late 2014. Three rounds of nested PCR, following a modified ARM-PCR protocol, produced the TCRbeta library. TCRdb re-derived calls from the multiplex PCR reads in MiXCR, one entry per CDR3 protein. Of more than 85,000 distinct CDR3 sequences listed, roughly 80% are singletons. The sequence came from a woman aged 60-75 years with non-small cell lung cancer. This sequence joins TRBV5-1 and TRBJ1-4; D gene unclear. Sequencing was carried out using lung tumor tissue. Written as DNA, the CDR3 is TGCGCCAGCAGCCTGCTGACGGACGAAAAACTGTTTTTT. Protein product: CASSLLTDEKLFF. The full variable domain, rest sourced from reference TRBV5-1 and TRBJ1-4, is KAGVTQTPRYLIKTRGQQVTLSCSPISGHRSVSWYQQTPGQGLQFLFEYFSETQRNKGNFPGRFSGRQFSNSRSEMNVSTLELGDSALYLCASSLLTDEKLFFGSGTQLSVL.